This T cell receptor beta chain appears in the sequencing data of a study of shared clonotypes between healthy human individuals. As for the study in general: Three plates each covered CD4 naive and memory; CD8 naive two, CD8 memory one. Study-wide results and limits: Sharing across four donors was seen in around 5.1% of naive CD4 clonotypes. The authors sampled blood alone, and tissue repertoires likely differ.

Donors, healthy HIV-negative adults, lacked recent acute infections or vaccinations. Produced via immunoSEQ multiplex PCR; TCRdb's table is partial and in-frame only. The data show 950,000 to 1,100,000 clones, roughly 80% seen once. Germline values: CDR1 MGHRA, CDR2 YSYEKL. With 4 bases clipped from V and 5 bases from J, the junction kept 7 bases outside the gene matches. The length of the CDR3 is 14 residues. To note about this clone: No antigen is known for it.

Sequenced material: memory CD4+ T cells sorted from blood. Specified subset: CD45RA-negative fraction. The rearrangement joins TRBV4-1 to TRBJ1-1; the match to TRBD1 covers 7 bases. This sequence was found in a man aged 18-30 years in good health. The CDR3 DNA follows: TGCGCCAGCAGCCTCTTAAACAGGGGTACTGAAGCTTTCTTT. Translating it yields CASSLLNRGTEAFF.